This T cell receptor (beta chain) was profiled in a study of blood T cell repertoires in COVID-19. In the study overall: T cells, B-cell-depleted T cells, or PBMCs supplied cDNA or gDNA.

Everyone who took part was about 18 to 89 years old, and they came from over 20 US areas. Participants' own reports of clinical history determined their cohort assignment. Original data processing: Estimated nucleated cell counts came from reference gene primer amplification. Measured with immunoSEQ multiplex PCR; TCRdb has only the in-frame clones, and not every one. From that table come the V and J calls and clone size; the DNA was used to work out D and trimming. The repertoire has approximately 160,000 clones, approximately 82% of them found once; the top ten carry about 3.5%. The CDR3 is 17 residues long. V lost 4 bases, J lost 0 bases, and 9 bases stayed unmatched. Germline CDR1 and CDR2: LGHNT and FRNRAP. This clone appeared once.

The clonotype comes from a woman in her 50s in a cohort exposed to, infected with or recovered from COVID-19 (not recorded which). The sequencing input was PBMCs or T cells enriched from blood (not recorded which). The chain couples TRBV12-5 to TRBJ2-7; 10 bases line up with TRBD2. The CDR3, as DNA: TGTGCTAGTGGTTCCTTGTCCGGGACTAGCGACTCCTACGAGCAGTACTTC. Protein sequence: CASGSLSGTSDSYEQYF.